The following is a TCR beta chain sequence with its context. V lost 6 bases, J lost 3 bases, and 11 bases lay in between. Germline CDR1 SNHLY, CDR2 FYNNEI. The length of the CDR3 is 13 residues. The sample comes from a study of cytotoxic CD8 clonotypes in ibrutinib-treated CLL. Clones were sequenced by immunoSEQ multiplex PCR, and TCRdb holds only the in-frame ones, with some missing. The sample yields over 200,000 clones, about four fifths seen once. The source is a human donor with chronic lymphocytic leukemia. This specimen was PBMCs, taken after 12 months of ibrutinib treatment. The rearrangement links TRBV2 to TRBJ2-5; the D is unclear. The CDR3: CASRGGSKETQYF. CDR3 coding DNA: TGTGCCAGCAGAGGCGGCTCCAAAGAGACCCAGTACTTC.